This record looks at one TCR beta chain sequence and its context. Its target is unknown. The data are from a study of cytomegalovirus exposure and HLA in healthy donors. General observations from the study: The study designated fewer than 200 TCR beta chains cytomegalovirus-associated.

This CDR3 contains 17 residues. CDR1 is LNHDA, CDR2 SQIVND, per germline (reference sequence). V dropped 0 bases and J dropped 0 bases, with 12 bases sitting between them. Sequenced by immunoSEQ multiplex PCR; TCRdb stores in-frame clones only, minus some. Among 150,000 to 200,000 clones listed, roughly 90% were seen once. The sequence was obtained from a man aged 18 to 29 in good health and CMV-seropositive. The sequencing sample was made of PBMCs. The rearrangement joins TRBV19 to TRBJ2-1; a weak D match, TRBD2 (6 bases). The CDR3 spells CASSIEGGSSSYNEQFF. For the CDR3, the DNA is TGTGCCAGTAGTATAGAGGGGGGATCCAGCTCCTACAATGAGCAGTTCTTC.